The 25 T cell receptor beta chains in this list originate from one sample, sequenced in a study of T cell repertoires in cytomegalovirus infection. TCRdb re-analysed the reads in MiXCR, keeping a single row per CDR3 protein. This sample has about 250,000 distinct CDR3 sequences; about 7% occur once, and the top ten carry around 6.5%. The sample taken for sequencing was PBMCs. These receptors all come from a human donor in good health (CMV status not recorded). Some clones in this sample may be carry-over from other donors' samples.

This clonotype occurred many times. The V gene is TRBV7-2, the J gene TRBJ1-3; 9 positions match TRBD1. V trimming: 5 bases; J trimming: 0 bases; junction bases outside the gene matches: 8. There are 17 residues in the CDR3. Germline CDR1 SGHTA, CDR2 FQGNSA. This chain's CDR3 is CASSPRGTGSSGNTIYF. The CDR3 DNA is TGTGCCAGCAGCCCAAGAGGGACAGGGAGCTCTGGAAACACCATATATTTT.

This clonotype was seen many times. J is TRBJ2-1 and V is TRBV19; 10 bases align to TRBD1. V lost 5 bases to trimming and J lost 7 bases; unmatched junction nucleotides: 14. The CDR3 is 17 residues long. Looked up from germline, CDR1 is LNHDA and CDR2 is SQIVND (reference sequence). The CDR3 DNA sequence: TGTGCCAGTAGTTGGGGGACGCCGGGACAGGGGAAGAATGAGCAGTTCTTC. It yields the protein CASSWGTPGQGKNEQFF.

In its sample, this clonotype was seen many times. The chain has TRBV30 and TRBJ2-6; TRBD1 aligns across 8 bases. Germline V gene sequence: CDR1 GTSNPN, CDR2 SVGIG (reference sequence). This CDR3 spans 17 amino acids. Losses at the gene ends were 3 bases for V and 3 bases for J; bases not matched to a gene: 10. The CDR3 reads CAWSRGRLGRGANVLTF. CDR3 DNA: TGTGCCTGGAGCAGGGGGCGCTTGGGGCGTGGGGCCAACGTCCTGACTTTC.

This clonotype was counted at least ten times. The chain is built from TRBV7-2 and TRBJ1-2; D uncertain. Trimming left V 2 bases short and J 2 bases short, with 9 bases between. In germline, CDR1 is SGHTA, CDR2 FQGNSA. The CDR3 spans 14 residues. The chain's CDR3 is CASSLISTNYGYTF. CDR3 DNA: TGTGCCAGCAGCTTAATTAGCACAAACTATGGCTACACCTTC.

This clonotype has at least ten counts. This chain links TRBV6-2 or TRBV6-3 with TRBJ1-1; D gene uncertain. Per germline, CDR1 MNHEY and CDR2 SVGEGT. Trimming took off 0 bases at V and 7 bases at J, with 6 bases between the two ends. CDR3 length equals 12 residues. In nucleotides, the CDR3 is TGTGCCAGCAGTTACTCGTATGGTGAAGCTTTCTTT. Encoded protein: CASSYSYGEAFF.

This clonotype was counted many times. This rearrangement joins TRBV27 to TRBJ1-2, with D possibly being TRBD1 (5 bases). The CDR3 is 14 amino acids. The V and J ends lost 6 bases and 4 bases respectively, with 15 bases between them. Germline CDR1 and CDR2: MNHEY and SMNVEV (reference sequence). CDR3 in DNA: TGTGCCAGCAGATTGCAGGGCGTTGGCTATGGCTACACCTTC. It is translated as CASRLQGVGYGYTF.

This clonotype was found many times. The chain joins TRBV7-6 to TRBJ2-7; D is undetermined. Trimming removed 1 base from V and 4 bases from J, with 8 bases in between. Germline CDR1 SGHVS, CDR2 FNYEAQ. The CDR3 is 13 residues long. The CDR3 loop reads CASSLDLGYEQYF. The CDR3 DNA follows: TGTGCCAGCAGCTTAGATTTGGGGTACGAGCAGTACTTC.

This clonotype occurred many times. CDR3 nucleotides: TGCAGTGCTACCGGGGCCAGGGGGAATGAAAAACTGTTTTTT. It yields the protein CSATGARGNEKLFF. The gene calls are TRBV20-1 and TRBJ1-4; 7 nucleotides align to TRBD1. Germline V gene lookup returns CDR1 DFQATT and CDR2 SNEGSKA (reference sequence). CDR3 length: 14 residues. V lost 4 bases and J lost 5; bases outside the gene matches: 7.

This clonotype was observed a few times. The chain uses TRBV28 and TRBJ2-2, with D uncertain. This CDR3 region has 12 residues. V was trimmed by 7 bases and J by 9 bases, leaving 12 bases between them. Germline assignment: CDR1 MDHEN and CDR2 SYDVKM. In nucleotides, the CDR3 is TGTGCCAGCACTACCGGAATGTGGGAGCTGTTTTTT. Residues: CASTTGMWELFF.

In regard to this clonotype: This sequence may be a read error, since a much larger clone differs from it by one base. J is TRBJ1-4 and V is TRBV6-5; no firm D call. V gave up 1 base and J gave up 7 bases, with 28 bases separating them. Germline V lookup: CDR1 MNHEY, CDR2 SVGAGI. This CDR3 contains 20 residues. This CDR3 is CASSYFVPSFTAWESEKLFF. The CDR3 nucleotides are TGTGCCAGCAGTTACTTCGTTCCTTCGTTCACCGCGTGGGAAAGTGAAAAACTGTTTTTT.

This clonotype has at least ten counts. The chain recombines TRBV7-9 with TRBJ1-1; TRBD1 matches at 10 bases. Germline loops: CDR1 SEHNR, CDR2 FQNEAQ (reference sequence). CDR3 length: 15 amino acids. V shed 1 base, J shed 4 bases, and the junction held 3 bases outside the gene matches. CDR3 coding DNA: TGTGCCAGCAGCTTAGGACAGGGGGCGGCCACTGAAGCTTTCTTT. Its protein product is CASSLGQGAATEAFF.

This clonotype was picked up many times. This chain links TRBV20-1 with TRBJ2-7, with 7 bases aligning to TRBD1. This CDR3 has 15 residues. Unmatched junction bases numbered 12, after V lost 6 bases and J lost 1 base. Germline V lookup: CDR1 DFQATT, CDR2 SNEGSKA (reference sequence). The CDR3 nucleotides are TGCAGTGCAGCAACTACAGGGGCTGGGTCCTACGAGCAGTACTTC. It specifies CSAATTGAGSYEQYF.

This clonotype was counted between two and nine times. The chain recombines TRBV27 with TRBJ1-1; D not certain. V lost 5 bases to trimming and J lost 1 base, with 11 bases between them. The CDR3 is 14 residues long. Germline V gene data show CDR1 as MNHEY and CDR2 as SMNVEV (reference sequence). The CDR3 loop reads CASSPPRKNTEAFF. CDR3 DNA sequence: TGTGCCAGCAGTCCCCCCCGTAAGAACACTGAAGCTTTCTTT.

This clonotype was recorded many times. The chain has TRBV5-5 and TRBJ2-1, with TRBD2 as a possible D gene (5 bases). CDR1 and CDR2 (germline): SGHKS, YYEKEE (reference sequence). The CDR3 contains 14 residues. The ends were cut back, 1 base at V and 5 bases at J, with 10 bases in the middle. This chain's CDR3 is CASSLYRDDNEQFF. The CDR3 DNA is TGTGCCAGCAGCTTGTATCGGGATGACAATGAGCAGTTCTTC.

This clonotype was seen many times. This chain connects TRBV6-5 to TRBJ2-1, with TRBD1 matching 7 bases. Germline loops: CDR1 MNHEY, CDR2 SVGAGI. The ends lost 5 bases at V and 0 bases at J; junction bases unmatched: 7. The CDR3 runs to 16 residues. CDR3 sequence: CASSPTGVHSYNEQFF. DNA of the CDR3: TGTGCCAGCAGTCCTACAGGGGTCCACTCCTACAATGAGCAGTTCTTC.

The CDR3 sequence: CASSQGLRLAGQETQYF. The CDR3 coding sequence is TGTGCCAGCAGCCAAGGACTCAGACTAGCGGGGCAAGAGACCCAGTACTTC. The rearrangement links TRBV14 to TRBJ2-5, with 11 positions matching TRBD2. The CDR3 length is 17 residues. Germline V gene sequence: CDR1 SGHDN, CDR2 FVKESK. V lost 1 base, J lost 2 bases, and 6 bases stayed unmatched. Looking up the rest from reference TRBV14 and TRBJ2-5 gives the full variable domain: EAGVTQFPSHSVIEKGQTVTLRCDPISGHDNLYWYRRVMGKEIKFLLHFVKESKQDESGMPNNRFLAERTGGTYSTLKVQPAELEDSGVYFCASSQGLRLAGQETQYFGPGTRLLVL.

The chain couples TRBV4-3 to TRBJ2-1; 9 bases are a match to TRBD2. J was trimmed by 3 bases and V by 4 bases; bases with no gene match: 10. The germline CDR1 and CDR2 sequences are LGHNA and YSLEER. This CDR3 has 17 residues. CDR3 sequence reads: CASSRRLVAGDYNEQFF. In DNA form, the CDR3 reads TGCGCCAGCAGCCGGCGACTTGTAGCGGGGGACTACAATGAGCAGTTCTTC.

This clonotype appeared a few times. This chain connects TRBV18 to TRBJ1-6; D remains unclear. Between the trimmed V and J ends, which lost 4 bases and 1 base, there was a span of 14 bases. Germline lookup yields CDR1 KGHSH and CDR2 LQKENI. The length of the CDR3 is 17 residues. In DNA, the CDR3 is TGTGCCAGCTCACTTACACGTCTGGGATCCTATAATTCACCCCTCCACTTT. This gives the protein CASSLTRLGSYNSPLHF.

Many counts were recorded for this clonotype. CDR3 sequence: CASTTTRQTYNEQFF. CDR3 DNA sequence: TGTGCCAGCACCACAACGAGACAGACCTACAATGAGCAGTTCTTC. The rearrangement links TRBV28 to TRBJ2-1; tentatively, D is TRBD1 (5 bases). Trimming took off 7 bases at V and 2 bases at J, with 15 bases between the two ends. CDR3 length equals 15 residues. Germline V gives CDR1 MDHEN, CDR2 SYDVKM.

Many counts were recorded for this clonotype. The rearrangement joins TRBV7-2 to TRBJ2-1, with D possibly called TRBD1 or TRBD2 (6 bases each). Germline CDR1 reads SGHTA; CDR2 reads FQGNSA. Trimming took 1 base from V and 3 from J, leaving 10 bases between them. The CDR3 contains 15 residues. CDR3 protein: CASSLGGGLYNEQFF. The DNA of the CDR3 is TGTGCCAGCAGCTTAGGAGGGGGACTCTACAATGAGCAGTTCTTC. The whole variable domain, remainder taken from reference TRBV7-2 and TRBJ2-1, is GAGVSQSPSNKVTEKGKDVELRCDPISGHTALYWYRQSLGQGLEFLIYFQGNSAPDKSGLPSDRFSAERTGGSVSTLTIQRTQQEDSAVYLCASSLGGGLYNEQFFGPGTRLTVL.

Many counts were recorded for this clonotype. The chain uses TRBV7-2 and TRBJ1-5; D not resolved. Trimming took off 5 bases at V and 9 bases at J, with 11 bases between the two ends. The germline gives CDR1 SGHTA, CDR2 FQGNSA. The CDR3 runs 12 residues. CDR3 amino acids: CASSPKPGPQHF. The CDR3 bases are TGTGCCAGCAGCCCCAAGCCGGGGCCCCAGCATTTT.

In this sample, this clonotype turned up many times. This chain connects TRBV25-1 to TRBJ2-1; 9 bases align to TRBD2. The CDR3 totals 18 residues. V shed 5 bases, J shed 8 bases, and the junction held 19 bases outside the gene matches. The germline V gene has CDR1 MGHDK and CDR2 SYGVNS. The CDR3: CASSLNPLGRGGRDEQFF. The CDR3 nucleotides read TGTGCCAGCAGTCTAAATCCACTCGGGCGGGGGGGTCGCGATGAGCAGTTCTTC.

The V call is TRBV20-1, the J call TRBJ1-1, with TRBD1 identical over 8 bases. V shed 5 bases, J shed 3 bases, and the junction held 8 bases outside the gene matches. Germline CDR1 and CDR2: DFQATT and SNEGSKA (reference sequence). The CDR3 runs to 14 residues. CDR3 sequence (DNA): TGCAGTGCTCCCTCCCAGGGGGCGTACACTGAAGCTTTCTTT. Translating gives CSAPSQGAYTEAFF.

This clonotype appeared many times. The V and J genes are TRBV7-2 and TRBJ2-7, with D maybe TRBD1 (6 bases). This CDR3 is 17 amino acids long. Germline V gene lookup returns CDR1 SGHTA and CDR2 FQGNSA. V was shortened by 1 base and J by 2 bases, with 18 bases between the two germline ends. The CDR3 spells CASSLVVGGATPYEQYF. In nucleotides, the CDR3 is TGTGCCAGCAGCTTAGTGGTAGGGGGAGCGACACCCTACGAGCAGTACTTC.

This clonotype was recorded many times. The chain carries TRBV20-1 and TRBJ2-3, with D possibly being TRBD2 (5 bases). This CDR3 has 14 amino acids. Germline V CDR1 and CDR2: DFQATT, SNEGSKA (reference sequence). Trimming took 0 bases from V and 6 from J, leaving 13 bases between them. CDR3 nucleotide sequence: TGCAGTGCTAGAGATCGGATAGCGACGGATACGCAGTATTTT. It translates to CSARDRIATDTQYF.